These 21 T cell receptor beta chains came from one sample sequenced in a study of shared clonotypes between healthy human individuals. The table came from immunoSEQ multiplex PCR; TCRdb's copy has only in-frame clones and leaves some out. The data show 2 million to 3 million clones, 93% seen once. The sample was naive CD4+ T cells from PBMCs. Subset defined: CD45RA+ positively selected. The receptors shown here come from a man younger than 35 in good health. Some clones in this sample may be carry-over from other donors' samples.

This clone was seen just once. Other DNA sequences from this sample encode an identical CDR3 as well. The rearrangement uses TRBV9 and TRBJ2-2, with unresolved D. Germline lookup yields CDR1 SGDLS and CDR2 YYNGEE. Deletions cut 0 bases from V and 0 bases from J, with 3 bases between. The CDR3 has 14 amino acids. The CDR3 protein is CASSVDTNTGELFF. The CDR3, as DNA: TGTGCCAGCAGCGTAGATACGAACACCGGGGAGCTGTTTTTT. Using reference TRBV9 and TRBJ2-2 for the parts outside the CDR3, the full variable domain is DSGVTQTPKHLITATGQRVTLRCSPRSGDLSVYWYQQSLDQGLQFLIQYYNGEERAKGNILERFSAQQFPDLHSELNLSSLELGDSALYFCASSVDTNTGELFFGEGSRLTVL.

The V call is TRBV4-3, the J call TRBJ2-7; TRBD1 matches at 10 bases. Germline V lookup: CDR1 LGHNA, CDR2 YSLEER. V shed 1 base and J 6 bases; nucleotides not matched to a gene: 6. This CDR3 region has 15 residues. In DNA form, the CDR3 reads TGCGCCAGCAGCCAAGGTTGGGACAGGGGAGGCGAGCAGTACTTC. Protein: CASSQGWDRGGEQYF.

The chain carries TRBV7-9 and TRBJ1-4, with 7 bases identical to TRBD1. Germline CDR1 SEHNR, CDR2 FQNEAQ (reference sequence). The CDR3 is made up of 15 amino acids. After removal of 4 bases from V and 7 bases from J, the junction contained 9 bases not matched to a gene. The CDR3 DNA is TGTGCCAGCAGCTCCCGACAGGGATCGGGTGAAAAACTGTTTTTT. It translates to CASSSRQGSGEKLFF.

V usage is TRBV9 and J usage is TRBJ2-7; D call uncertain. Trimming stripped 4 bases from V and 5 bases from J, with 22 bases between. Germline loops: CDR1 SGDLS, CDR2 YYNGEE. This CDR3 has 16 residues. The chain's CDR3 is CASSPLSEPLANEQYF. The CDR3 DNA follows: TGTGCCAGCAGCCCCTTAAGTGAGCCCCTGGCCAACGAGCAGTACTTC.

This chain uses TRBV7-9 with TRBJ2-1; 11 nucleotides match TRBD2. Germline trimming cut 5 bases from V and 4 bases from J; bases unmatched to any gene: 7. Germline V gene data show CDR1 as SEHNR and CDR2 as FQNEAQ (reference sequence). CDR3 length: 16 amino acids. The chain's CDR3 is CASSRPSSGRYNEQFF. Here the CDR3 DNA reads TGTGCCAGCAGCCGCCCTTCTAGCGGGAGGTACAATGAGCAGTTCTTC.

The J gene is TRBJ2-5, the V gene TRBV30; D not resolved. CDR3 size: 12 residues. Trimming took 2 bases from V and 5 from J, leaving 9 bases between them. Germline CDR1 is GTSNPN and CDR2 is SVGIG (reference sequence). Written as DNA, the CDR3 is TGTGCCTGGAGTACTTTCAGGGAGACCCAGTACTTC. Translated: CAWSTFRETQYF.

This clone was seen a single time. The J gene is TRBJ1-4, the V gene TRBV5-5; no clear D gene. This CDR3 comprises 16 residues. V gave up 4 bases and J gave up 4 bases, with 17 bases separating them. From germline, CDR1 is SGHKS and CDR2 YYEKEE (reference sequence). The CDR3 bases are TGTGCCAGCAGCAGCTTGGGCTTAGGGAATAATGAAAAACTGTTTTTT. Protein product: CASSSLGLGNNEKLFF.

The rearrangement links TRBV28 to TRBJ1-1; 8 nucleotides align to TRBD1. V gave up 6 bases and J gave up 0 bases; unmatched junction bases: 9. The CDR3 runs to 16 residues. The V gene's germline CDR1 is MDHEN and CDR2 SYDVKM. In DNA, the CDR3 is TGTGCCAGCAGGAAGACAGGGGTAATTATGAACACTGAAGCTTTCTTT. This encodes CASRKTGVIMNTEAFF.

The chain carries TRBV6-6 and TRBJ2-7, with 7 bases aligning to TRBD1. CDR1 is MNHNY and CDR2 is SVGAGI in the germline V gene (reference sequence). This CDR3 has 11 residues. The ends lost 8 bases at V and 12 bases at J; junction bases unmatched: 10. The CDR3 sequence: CASGGTDRTYF. CDR3 DNA: TGTGCCAGCGGTGGGACAGACCGAACGTACTTC.

The chain joins TRBV6-5 to TRBJ2-1, with 9 nucleotides matching TRBD2. Germline CDR1 and CDR2: MNHEY and SVGAGI. The ends lost 0 bases at V and 8 bases at J; junction bases unmatched: 8. The CDR3 spans 16 residues. CDR3 loop: CASSYSSGSGAHEQFF. In DNA form, the CDR3 reads TGTGCCAGCAGTTACTCTAGCGGGAGTGGGGCACATGAGCAGTTCTTC.

The chain combines TRBV28 with TRBJ1-6, with a tentative D call TRBD1 (6 bases). Germline V gene data show CDR1 as MDHEN and CDR2 as SYDVKM. This CDR3 is 12 amino acids long. Trimming removed 7 bases at V and 7 bases at J, with 8 bases between. Written as DNA, the CDR3 is TGTGCCAGCAACAGGGTCAATTCACCCCTCCACTTT. Protein product: CASNRVNSPLHF. The full variable domain, rest sourced from reference TRBV28 and TRBJ1-6, is DVKVTQSSRYLVKRTGEKVFLECVQDMDHENMFWYRQDPGLGLRLIYFSYDVKMKEKGDIPEGYSVSREKKERFSLILESASTNQTSMYLCASNRVNSPLHFGNGTRLTVT.

This chain links TRBV7-3 with TRBJ1-2; 8 nucleotides align to TRBD1. V shed 4 bases and J 7 bases; nucleotides not matched to a gene: 5. Germline V gene data show CDR1 as SGHTA and CDR2 as FQGTGA. The CDR3 loop spans 13 amino acids. CDR3 loop: CASSSDRGSGYTF. The CDR3 region has the DNA TGTGCCAGCAGCTCCGACAGGGGAAGTGGCTACACCTTC.

The chain uses TRBV28 and TRBJ1-5; 10 positions agree with TRBD1. This CDR3 spans 15 amino acids. Per the germline V gene, CDR1 is MDHEN and CDR2 is SYDVKM. V lost 5 bases and J lost 6; bases outside the gene matches: 7. This chain's CDR3 is CASSPGTGARQPQHF. The CDR3 nucleotides are TGTGCCAGCAGTCCCGGGACAGGGGCTCGTCAGCCCCAGCATTTT.

On this clone itself: At one boundary the junction diverges from the germline segment, which might be a read error. The chain has TRBV5-1 and TRBJ1-3, with no clear D. This CDR3 is built from 12 residues. CDR1 is SGHRS, CDR2 YFSETQ, per germline. The CDR3 nucleotides are TGCGCCAGCAGCTTGATTGGAGACACCATATATTTT. Translated: CASSLIGDTIYF. Supplemented by reference TRBV5-1 and TRBJ1-3, the full variable domain reads KAGVTQTPRYLIKTRGQQVTLSCSPISGHRSVSWYQQTPGQGLQFLFEYFSETQRNKGNFPGRFSGRQFSNSRSEMNVSTLELGDSALYLCASSLIGDTIYFGEGSWLTVV.

The chain has TRBV6-6 and TRBJ2-6, with no clear D. With 6 bases removed from V and 4 bases from J, the gap between germline ends came to 16 bases. This CDR3 is built from 16 residues. Germline-derived CDR1 and CDR2 are MNHNY and SVGAGI (reference sequence). CDR3 protein: CASRSSFPDGANVLTF. CDR3 DNA: TGTGCCAGCAGATCCTCCTTCCCGGACGGGGCCAACGTCCTGACTTTC.

The genes are TRBV5-1 and TRBJ2-1, with 7 bases aligning to TRBD2. CDR1 is SGHRS and CDR2 is YFSETQ in the germline V gene. The CDR3 has 17 residues. V trimming: 3 bases; J trimming: 5 bases; junction bases outside the gene matches: 14. The CDR3 reads CASSSSFAGVGDNEQFF. Here the CDR3 DNA reads TGCGCCAGCAGCTCGTCTTTCGCGGGAGTCGGTGACAATGAGCAGTTCTTC.

The chain is built from TRBV6-6 and TRBJ2-7; TRBD1 is a possible D gene (6 bases). Trimming cost V 5 bases and J 4 bases, with 15 bases left between them. The CDR3 totals 14 residues. Looked up from germline, CDR1 is MNHNY and CDR2 is SVGAGI (reference sequence). CDR3 loop: CASSPQGNGYEQYF. The DNA for the CDR3 is TGTGCCAGCAGTCCACAGGGTAACGGGTACGAGCAGTACTTC.

The chain employs TRBV4-2 and TRBJ2-1; D perhaps matches TRBD2 (6 bases). This CDR3 is built from 16 residues. V was pared by 6 bases and J by 0 bases, with 15 bases between. Germline lookup yields CDR1 LGHNA and CDR2 YNFKEQ. The CDR3 region is CASRKGAGRSYNEQFF. CDR3 bases: TGTGCCAGCAGGAAAGGGGCGGGACGCTCCTACAATGAGCAGTTCTTC.

The V and J genes are TRBV4-1 and TRBJ2-3; tentatively, D is TRBD2 (6 bases). This CDR3 comprises 15 residues. The ends were cut back, 4 bases at V and 4 bases at J, with 15 bases in the middle. Germline-derived CDR1 and CDR2 are MGHRA and YSYEKL. As DNA, the CDR3 is TGCGCCAGCAGCCTCATACTGACTAGTTCAGATACGCAGTATTTT. This translates into CASSLILTSSDTQYF.

The rearrangement joins TRBV5-1 to TRBJ2-5; TRBD2 aligns across 8 bases. Germline-derived CDR1 and CDR2 are SGHRS and YFSETQ. Germline trimming cut 2 bases from V and 5 bases from J; bases unmatched to any gene: 14. The length of the CDR3 is 17 residues. CDR3 residues: CASSFGAGVFPGETQYF. DNA for the CDR3: TGCGCCAGCAGCTTCGGAGCGGGAGTCTTCCCTGGGGAGACCCAGTACTTC. Variable domain in full (rest from reference TRBV5-1 and TRBJ2-5): KAGVTQTPRYLIKTRGQQVTLSCSPISGHRSVSWYQQTPGQGLQFLFEYFSETQRNKGNFPGRFSGRQFSNSRSEMNVSTLELGDSALYLCASSFGAGVFPGETQYFGPGTRLLVL.

This chain joins TRBV5-4 and TRBJ2-1; 9 bases are a match to TRBD2. With 4 bases clipped from V and 3 bases from J, the junction kept 8 bases outside the gene matches. This CDR3 comprises 16 residues. Germline V gives CDR1 SGHNT, CDR2 YYREEE (reference sequence). For the CDR3, the DNA is TGTGCCAGCAGCGCCACACCGACTAGCGGCTACAATGAGCAGTTCTTC. Its translation: CASSATPTSGYNEQFF.